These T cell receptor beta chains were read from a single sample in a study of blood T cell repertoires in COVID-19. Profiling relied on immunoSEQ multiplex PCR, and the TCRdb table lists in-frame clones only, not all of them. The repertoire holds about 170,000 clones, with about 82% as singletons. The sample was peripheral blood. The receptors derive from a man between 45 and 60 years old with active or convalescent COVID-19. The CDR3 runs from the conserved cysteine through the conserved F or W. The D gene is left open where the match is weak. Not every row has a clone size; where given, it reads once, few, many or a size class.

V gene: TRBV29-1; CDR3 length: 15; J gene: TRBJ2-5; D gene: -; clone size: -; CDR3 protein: CSVVPTSPLQETQYF; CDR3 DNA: TGCAGCGTTGTTCCTACTAGCCCTCTGCAAGAGACCCAGTACTTC
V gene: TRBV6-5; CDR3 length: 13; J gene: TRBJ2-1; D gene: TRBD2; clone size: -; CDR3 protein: CASARESSRGQFF; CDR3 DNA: TGTGCCAGCGCGCGGGAGTCATCAAGAGGGCAGTTCTTC
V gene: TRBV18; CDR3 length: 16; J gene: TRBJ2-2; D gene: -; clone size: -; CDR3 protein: CASSLRGPPNTGELFF; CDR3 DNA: TGTGCCAGCTCCCTTAGAGGGCCTCCGAACACCGGGGAGCTGTTTTTT
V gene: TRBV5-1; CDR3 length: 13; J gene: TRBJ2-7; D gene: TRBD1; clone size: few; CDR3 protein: CASSLEGGWEQYF; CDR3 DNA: TGCGCCAGCAGCTTGGAAGGGGGCTGGGAGCAGTACTTC
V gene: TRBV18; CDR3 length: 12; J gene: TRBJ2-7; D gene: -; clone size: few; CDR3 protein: CASSQSLAEQYF; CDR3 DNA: TGTGCCAGCTCACAATCCCTCGCGGAGCAGTACTTC
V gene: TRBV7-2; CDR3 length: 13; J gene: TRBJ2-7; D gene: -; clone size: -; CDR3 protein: CASSLGQNYEQYF; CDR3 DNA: TGTGCCAGCAGCTTAGGACAGAACTACGAGCAGTACTTC
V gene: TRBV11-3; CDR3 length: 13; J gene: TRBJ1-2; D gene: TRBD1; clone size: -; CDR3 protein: CASSLTGDYGYTF; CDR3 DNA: TGTGCCAGCAGCTTGACAGGGGACTATGGCTACACCTTC
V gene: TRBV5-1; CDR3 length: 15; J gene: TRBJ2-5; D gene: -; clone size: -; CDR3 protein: CASSLRPLASETQYF; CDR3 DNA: TGCGCCAGCAGCTTGAGGCCCCTAGCTTCGGAGACCCAGTACTTC
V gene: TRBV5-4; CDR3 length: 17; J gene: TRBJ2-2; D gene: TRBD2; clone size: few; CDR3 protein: CASSRLAGGLIAGELFF; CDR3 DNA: TGTGCCAGCAGCCGACTAGCGGGGGGGCTAATCGCCGGGGAGCTGTTTTTT
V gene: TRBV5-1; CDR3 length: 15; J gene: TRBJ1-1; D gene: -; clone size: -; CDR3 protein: CASSLEGGKNTEAFF; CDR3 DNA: TGCGCCAGCAGCTTGGAGGGCGGGAAGAACACTGAAGCTTTCTTT
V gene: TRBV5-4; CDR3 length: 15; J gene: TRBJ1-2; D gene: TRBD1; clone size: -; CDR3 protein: CASSRQGVESYGYTF; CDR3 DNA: TGTGCCAGCAGCCGACAGGGGGTGGAATCCTATGGCTACACCTTC
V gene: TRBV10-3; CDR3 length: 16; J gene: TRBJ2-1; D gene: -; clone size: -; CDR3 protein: CAISESGRGIGNEQFF; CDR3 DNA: TGTGCCATCAGTGAGTCGGGCAGGGGAATTGGCAATGAGCAGTTCTTC
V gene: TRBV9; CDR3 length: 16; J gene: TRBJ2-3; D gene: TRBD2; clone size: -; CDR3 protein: CASSPAPAGGPDTQYF; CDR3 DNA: TGTGCCAGCAGCCCCGCCCCAGCGGGGGGGCCGGATACGCAGTATTTT
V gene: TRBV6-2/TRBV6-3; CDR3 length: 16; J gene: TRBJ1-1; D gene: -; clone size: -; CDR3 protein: CASSYRALSRGTEAFF; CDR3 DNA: TGTGCCAGCAGTTACAGGGCTCTCAGCCGAGGGACTGAAGCTTTCTTT
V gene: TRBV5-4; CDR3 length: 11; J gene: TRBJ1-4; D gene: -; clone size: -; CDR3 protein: CASRTNEKLFF; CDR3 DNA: TGTGCCAGCCGGACTAATGAAAAACTGTTTTTT
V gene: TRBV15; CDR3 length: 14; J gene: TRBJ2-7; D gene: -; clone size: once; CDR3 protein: CATSRGNIPSGQYF; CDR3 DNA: TGTGCCACCAGCAGAGGGAACATACCGAGCGGGCAGTACTTC
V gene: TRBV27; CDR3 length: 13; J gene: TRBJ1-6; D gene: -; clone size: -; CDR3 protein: CASRDTYNSPLHF; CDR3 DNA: TGTGCCAGTAGGGACACTTATAATTCACCCCTCCACTTT
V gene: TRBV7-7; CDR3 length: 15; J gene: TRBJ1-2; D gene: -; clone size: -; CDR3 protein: CASRPREEGNYGYTF; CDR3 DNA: TGTGCTAGCAGACCGCGGGAGGAGGGTAACTATGGCTACACCTTC
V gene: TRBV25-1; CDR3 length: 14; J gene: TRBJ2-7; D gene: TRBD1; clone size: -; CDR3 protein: CASSVTGGAGEQYF; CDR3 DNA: TGTGCCAGCAGTGTAACAGGGGGCGCGGGGGAGCAGTACTTC
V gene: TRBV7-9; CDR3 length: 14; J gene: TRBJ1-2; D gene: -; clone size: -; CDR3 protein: CASSSMGGLFGYTF; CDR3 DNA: TGTGCCAGCAGCTCCATGGGGGGTCTCTTTGGCTACACCTTC
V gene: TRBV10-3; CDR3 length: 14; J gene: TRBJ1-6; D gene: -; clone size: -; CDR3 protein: CAISRTSDNSPLHF; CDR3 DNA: TGTGCCATCAGTCGGACATCGGATAATTCACCCCTCCACTTT
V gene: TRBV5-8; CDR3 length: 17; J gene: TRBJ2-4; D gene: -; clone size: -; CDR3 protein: CASSGGTVTLAKNIQYF; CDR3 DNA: TGTGCCAGCAGCGGGGGGACAGTAACCCTAGCCAAAAACATTCAGTACTTC
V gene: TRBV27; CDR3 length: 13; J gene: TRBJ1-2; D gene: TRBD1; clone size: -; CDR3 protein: CASSQGVSYGYTF; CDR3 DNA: TGTGCCAGCAGCCAGGGGGTTAGCTATGGCTACACCTTC
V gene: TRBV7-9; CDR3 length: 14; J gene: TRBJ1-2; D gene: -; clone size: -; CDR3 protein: CASSLGGGDYGYTF; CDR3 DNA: TGTGCCAGCAGCTTAGGAGGAGGGGACTATGGCTACACCTTC
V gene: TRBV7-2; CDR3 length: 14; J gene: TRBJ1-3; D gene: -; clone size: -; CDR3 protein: CASSLEGVGNTIYF; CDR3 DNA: TGTGCCAGCAGCTTAGAAGGAGTTGGAAACACCATATATTTT
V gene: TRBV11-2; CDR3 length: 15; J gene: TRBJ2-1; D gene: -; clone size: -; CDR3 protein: CASSKSGTEYNEQFF; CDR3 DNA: TGTGCCAGCAGCAAATCCGGGACTGAGTACAATGAGCAGTTCTTC
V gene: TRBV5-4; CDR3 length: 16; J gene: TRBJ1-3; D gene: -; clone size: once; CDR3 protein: CASSKPGQLSGNTIYF; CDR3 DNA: TGTGCCAGCAGCAAGCCGGGACAACTCTCTGGAAACACCATATATTTT
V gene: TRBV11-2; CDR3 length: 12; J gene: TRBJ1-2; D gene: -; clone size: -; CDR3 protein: CASSLGEYGYTF; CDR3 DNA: TGTGCCAGCAGCTTAGGAGAGTATGGCTACACCTTC
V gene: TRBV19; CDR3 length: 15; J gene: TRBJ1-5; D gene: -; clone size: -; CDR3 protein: CASSIGGSLRQPQHF; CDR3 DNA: TGTGCCAGTAGTATTGGGGGCAGCTTGCGTCAGCCCCAGCATTTT
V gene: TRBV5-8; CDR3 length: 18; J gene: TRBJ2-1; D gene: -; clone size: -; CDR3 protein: CASSLAEGRGRTYNEQFF; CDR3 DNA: TGTGCCAGCAGCTTGGCCGAGGGGCGGGGGCGAACCTACAATGAGCAGTTCTTC
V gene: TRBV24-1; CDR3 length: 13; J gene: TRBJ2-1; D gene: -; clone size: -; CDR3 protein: CATSDTYPHEQFF; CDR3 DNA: TGTGCCACCAGTGACACATATCCCCATGAGCAGTTCTTC
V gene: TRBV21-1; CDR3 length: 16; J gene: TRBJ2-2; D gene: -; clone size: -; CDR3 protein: CASTSLTSGHTGELFF; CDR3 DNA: TGTGCCAGCACCTCCCTGACTAGCGGGCACACCGGGGAGCTGTTTTTT
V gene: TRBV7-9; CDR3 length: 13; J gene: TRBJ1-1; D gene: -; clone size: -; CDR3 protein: CASLPGGATEAFF; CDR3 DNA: TGTGCCAGCTTGCCGGGAGGGGCCACTGAAGCTTTCTTT
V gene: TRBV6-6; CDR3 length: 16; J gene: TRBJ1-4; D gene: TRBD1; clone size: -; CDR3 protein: CASSYVGDSLNEKLFF; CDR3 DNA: TGTGCCAGCAGTTACGTTGGGGACAGCCTTAATGAAAAACTGTTTTTT
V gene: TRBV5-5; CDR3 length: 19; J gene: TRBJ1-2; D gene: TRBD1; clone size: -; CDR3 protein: CASSLPSGQGAGGRNGYTF; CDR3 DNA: TGTGCCAGCAGCTTGCCTTCGGGACAGGGGGCGGGTGGAAGGAATGGCTACACCTTC
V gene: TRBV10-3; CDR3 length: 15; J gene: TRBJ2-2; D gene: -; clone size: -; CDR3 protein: CATLPGTTNTGELFF; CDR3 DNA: TGTGCCACGTTACCCGGGACAACGAACACCGGGGAGCTGTTTTTT
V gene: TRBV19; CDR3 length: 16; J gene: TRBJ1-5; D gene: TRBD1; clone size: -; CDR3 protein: CASSKDRDRVNQPQHF; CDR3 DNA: TGTGCCAGTAGTAAGGACCGGGACAGGGTCAATCAGCCCCAGCATTTT
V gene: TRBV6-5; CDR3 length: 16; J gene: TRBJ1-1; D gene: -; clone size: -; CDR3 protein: CASSYSGGAADTEAFF; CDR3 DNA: TGTGCCAGCAGTTACTCAGGGGGGGCAGCGGACACTGAAGCTTTCTTT
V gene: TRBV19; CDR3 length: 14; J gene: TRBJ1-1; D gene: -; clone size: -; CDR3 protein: CASSINRESTEAFF; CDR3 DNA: TGTGCCAGTAGTATAAATAGGGAGAGCACTGAAGCTTTCTTT